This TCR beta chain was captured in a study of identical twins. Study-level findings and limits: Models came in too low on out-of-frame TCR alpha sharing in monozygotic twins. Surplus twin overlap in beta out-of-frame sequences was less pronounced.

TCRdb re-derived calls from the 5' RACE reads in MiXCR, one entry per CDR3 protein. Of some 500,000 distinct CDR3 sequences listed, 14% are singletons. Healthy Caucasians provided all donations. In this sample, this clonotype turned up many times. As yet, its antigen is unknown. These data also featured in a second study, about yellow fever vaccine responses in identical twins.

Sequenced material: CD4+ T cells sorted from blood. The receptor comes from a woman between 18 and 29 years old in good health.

This CDR3 is CASSHSTRTPYEQYF. CDR3 nucleotide sequence: TGTGCCAGCAGCCATTCCACGCGCACCCCCTACGAGCAGTACTTC. The gene calls are TRBV3-1 and TRBJ2-7; D gene uncertain. The length of the CDR3 is 15 residues. Germline CDR1 reads LGHDT; CDR2 reads YNNKEL (reference sequence). Trimming pared 3 bases from V and 2 bases from J, leaving 14 bases between.